This T cell receptor (beta chain) was sequenced for a study of shared clonotypes between healthy human individuals. Turning to the study itself: Samples came from a couple of female and three male donors aged 18 to 49.

Clones were read by immunoSEQ multiplex PCR, and TCRdb kept only the in-frame ones, dropping some. The sample holds about 680,000 clones, more than 70% seen once. V lost 8 bases and J lost 2, with 13 bases in between. Germline V gene data show CDR1 as MDHEN and CDR2 as SYDVKM. CDR3 length: 14 amino acids. In regard to this clone: Its antigen is not known. The same CDR3 can be traced to other DNA sequences in this sample.

Study-wide findings and caveats: An expected dependence of interdonor clonotype sharing on sequencing depth was noted.

CD45RA-negative memory and CD45RA+ naive subsets were split from the CD4+ cells. This receptor was obtained from a young woman in good health. V is TRBV28 and J is TRBJ1-5; D is possibly TRBD1 (6 bases). The sequenced sample consisted of memory CD4+ T cells sorted from blood. Subset specified: CD45RA-negative fraction. Written as DNA, the CDR3 is TGTGCCAGCTCTGGAGGGGGGGGCAATCAGCCCCAGCATTTT. This translates into CASSGGGGNQPQHF.